The 14 T cell receptor beta chains given below trace back to one sample, sequenced in a study of CD8 T cells in ankylosing spondylitis. In TCRdb, the 5' RACE reads were re-called with MiXCR into one record per CDR3 protein. The sample comprises roughly 150,000 distinct CDR3 sequences, around 6.6% of which are singletons, and around 11% rests with the top ten. Sequenced sample: blood, either unsorted or a sorted T cell fraction (not recorded which). Receptor source: a female donor with ankylosing spondylitis or in good health (not recorded which).

On this clonotype itself: Just one base apart from a much larger clone, this may be a read error. This chain connects TRBV7-9 to TRBJ1-1, with D unresolved. The germline V gene has CDR1 SEHNR and CDR2 FQNEAQ (reference sequence). The CDR3 runs 15 residues. CDR3 sequence reads: CASSLAAMGSTESFF. The CDR3 DNA reads TGTGCCAGCAGCTTAGCGGCCATGGGGAGCACTGAATCTTTCTTT.

This clonotype was picked up many times. This chain joins TRBV7-6 and TRBJ2-5, with D unclear. There are 14 residues in the CDR3. CDR1 and CDR2 from the germline V gene are SGHVS and FNYEAQ. Trimming took off 1 base at V and 4 bases at J, with 10 bases between the two ends. The CDR3: CASSLEERGETQYF. The CDR3 region has the DNA TGTGCCAGCAGCTTAGAAGAGCGAGGAGAGACCCAGTACTTC. Filled out from reference TRBV7-6 and TRBJ2-5, the complete variable domain reads GAGVSQSPRYKVTKRGQDVALRCDPISGHVSLYWYRQALGQGPEFLTYFNYEAQQDKSGLPNDRFSAERPEGSISTLTIQRTEQRDSAMYRCASSLEERGETQYFGPGTRLLVL.

This clonotype was counted many times. The chain couples TRBV7-6 to TRBJ2-1; D possibly matches TRBD1 or TRBD2 (5 bases each). The V end lost 5 bases, the J end lost 8 bases, and 19 bases lay between the germline ends. Germline V lookup: CDR1 SGHVS, CDR2 FNYEAQ. There are 15 residues in the CDR3. Written as DNA, the CDR3 is TGTGCCAGCAGCCCTTCGGGACGACCCCCCGATGAGCAGTTCTTC. Its translation is CASSPSGRPPDEQFF.

This clonotype was observed many times. The V and J genes are TRBV7-2 and TRBJ1-1; D gene unclear. Trimming removed 1 base at V and 14 bases at J, with 11 bases between. CDR3 length: 11 residues. CDR1 and CDR2 (germline): SGHTA, FQGNSA. Here the CDR3 DNA reads TGTGCCAGCAGCTTAGGGGGAACGCGCTTCTTT. Protein product: CASSLGGTRFF. The variable domain in full, with the rest retrieved from reference TRBV7-2 and TRBJ1-1, is GAGVSQSPSNKVTEKGKDVELRCDPISGHTALYWYRQSLGQGLEFLIYFQGNSAPDKSGLPSDRFSAERTGGSVSTLTIQRTQQEDSAVYLCASSLGGTRFFGQGTRLTVV.

This clonotype came up many times. The rearrangement joins TRBV7-2 to TRBJ2-5; 9 bases map to TRBD2. The V and J ends lost 3 bases and 1 base, in that order; junction bases with no gene match: 3. Germline V gives CDR1 SGHTA, CDR2 FQGNSA. This CDR3 is built from 15 residues. CDR3 amino acids: CASSFGGGAQETQYF. As DNA, the CDR3 is TGTGCCAGCAGCTTCGGCGGGGGGGCCCAAGAGACCCAGTACTTC.

This clonotype has ten or more counts. The CDR3 sequence is CASSFRVLNTEAFF. The CDR3 DNA sequence: TGTGCCAGCAGCTTCAGGGTGCTGAACACTGAAGCTTTCTTT. The V and J genes are TRBV7-3 and TRBJ1-1; D may be TRBD1 (5 bases). Trimming shortened V by 3 bases and J by 0 bases, and 8 bases separated the two germline ends. Germline V CDR1 and CDR2: SGHTA, FQGTGA. CDR3 size: 14 residues.

This clonotype was seen ten or more times. V gene TRBV10-3 combines with J gene TRBJ2-1, with D tentatively TRBD1 (6 bases). Germline CDR1 reads ENHRY; CDR2 reads SYGVKD. The CDR3 sequence is 13 residues long. Trimming stripped 5 bases from V and 7 bases from J, with 12 bases between. CDR3 protein: CAISLGAPNEQFF. In DNA, the CDR3 is TGTGCCATCAGTCTGGGGGCACCTAATGAGCAGTTCTTC.

This clonotype has a count of ten or more. This rearrangement joins TRBV7-9 to TRBJ1-2; 7 bases match TRBD1. The CDR3 runs 15 residues. Germline lookup yields CDR1 SEHNR and CDR2 FQNEAQ (reference sequence). The junction had 5 bases not matched to a gene; V was cut back by 1 base and J by 3 bases. The CDR3 DNA reads TGTGCCAGCAGCTTAGGAAACACAGGGGACTATGGCTACACCTTC. Residues: CASSLGNTGDYGYTF.

Ten or more counts support this clonotype. The genes are TRBV12-3 or TRBV12-4 and TRBJ1-5, with 7 bases matching TRBD1. Trimming cost V 6 bases and J 4 bases; bases outside gene matches: 6. The length of the CDR3 is 14 residues. CDR3 bases: TGTGCCAGCAGAAAGCAACAGGGGAATCAGCCCCAGCATTTT. Residues: CASRKQQGNQPQHF.

At least ten counts were recorded for this clonotype. V and J are TRBV6-5 and TRBJ1-1; TRBD1 is a possible D gene (6 bases). The CDR3 is made up of 14 amino acids. Looked up from germline, CDR1 is MNHEY and CDR2 is SVGAGI. V was pared by 2 bases and J by 10 bases, with 17 bases between. CDR3 DNA sequence: TGTGCCAGCAGTTACACAACAGGGATGGAAAGAGCTTTCTTT. Its protein product is CASSYTTGMERAFF.

At least ten counts were recorded for this clonotype. This chain connects TRBV3-1 to TRBJ1-5; 8 nucleotides match TRBD1. J gave up 5 bases and V 4 bases, and 10 bases lay outside the gene matches. Per germline, CDR1 LGHDT and CDR2 YNNKEL (reference sequence). The CDR3 is 16 residues long. As DNA, the CDR3 is TGTGCCAGCAGCCCATGGACAGGGAAGGTAGATCAGCCCCAGCATTTT. This gives the protein CASSPWTGKVDQPQHF. Combining the CDR3 with reference TRBV3-1 and TRBJ1-5 gives the whole variable domain DTAVSQTPKYLVTQMGNDKSIKCEQNLGHDTMYWYKQDSKKFLKIMFSYNNKELIINETVPNRFSPKSPDKAHLNLHINSLELGDSAVYFCASSPWTGKVDQPQHFGDGTRLSIL.

This clonotype was recorded many times. This chain connects TRBV7-2 to TRBJ2-3; D is perhaps TRBD2 (5 bases). The CDR3 has 16 residues. The germline gives CDR1 SGHTA, CDR2 FQGNSA. V was trimmed by 1 base and J by 2 bases, leaving 13 bases between them. CDR3 sequence (DNA): TGTGCCAGCAGCTTAGTGTCTAGCAGAATCACAGATACGCAGTATTTT. Translating it yields CASSLVSSRITDTQYF.

There are many counts of this clonotype. The rearrangement links TRBV11-1 to TRBJ2-3; 10 bases match TRBD1. With V trimmed by 5 bases and J by 6 bases, 8 bases remained unmatched. The CDR3 has 15 residues. Germline CDR1 is SGHAT and CDR2 is FQDESV (reference sequence). The chain's CDR3 is CASSPDRGRSDTQYF. The CDR3 DNA sequence: TGTGCCAGCAGCCCAGACAGGGGGCGCTCGGATACGCAGTATTTT.

This clonotype was seen repeatedly, ten times or more. The CDR3 protein is CASSLGGQPQHF. CDR3 nucleotide sequence: TGTGCCAGCAGCTTAGGTGGGCAGCCCCAGCATTTT. The V and J genes are TRBV7-9 and TRBJ1-5, with unresolved D. In germline, CDR1 is SEHNR, CDR2 FQNEAQ (reference sequence). The CDR3 sequence is 12 residues long. V lost 1 base and J 7 bases, leaving 5 bases between the germline ends.